Listed below are T cell receptor beta chains from one sample, sequenced in a study of radiotherapy plus CTLA-4 blockade in lung cancer. Libraries were prepared by immunoSEQ multiplex PCR; TCRdb keeps only in-frame clonotypes and omits some of them. The profile shows 40,000 to 45,000 clones, about 67% of them singletons. The specimen was peripheral blood, collected from a patient treated with radiotherapy plus ipilimumab. The receptors here all came from a human donor with non-small cell lung cancer who had a partial response to radiotherapy plus ipilimumab. The CDR3 runs from the conserved cysteine through the conserved F or W. The D gene is left open where the match is weak. Size is omitted from some rows. Given values are once, few, many or a class for expanded clones.

D	V	size	J	CDR3	DNA
.	TRBV7-8	.	TRBJ2-5	CASSSAVTRETQYF	TGTGCCAGCAGCTCAGCTGTGACTCGAGAGACCCAGTACTTC
.	TRBV7-9	.	TRBJ1-2	CASSRTQGHGGYTF	TGTGCCAGCAGCAGAACACAGGGTCACGGGGGCTACACCTTC
.	TRBV27	.	TRBJ1-2	CASSFPGNYGYTF	TGTGCCAGCAGTTTCCCAGGGAACTATGGCTACACCTTC
TRBD2	TRBV7-4	few	TRBJ2-2	CASSLTTSRYTGELFF	TGTGCCAGCAGCTTAACGACTAGCCGCTACACCGGGGAGCTGTTTTTT
.	TRBV30	.	TRBJ1-1	CASHRVLEAFF	TGTGCCTCCCACCGGGTCCTTGAAGCTTTCTTT
.	TRBV12-5	.	TRBJ1-2	CASGLTADSGYTF	TGTGCTAGTGGTTTAACGGCGGACAGTGGCTACACCTTC
.	TRBV6-5	.	TRBJ1-3	CASSEGGGNTIYF	TGTGCCAGCAGTGAAGGGGGAGGAAACACCATATATTTT
TRBD1	TRBV11-2	few	TRBJ2-7	CASSWTGIGFEQYF	TGTGCCAGCAGCTGGACAGGTATCGGGTTCGAGCAGTACTTC
TRBD1	TRBV6-5	few	TRBJ1-4	CASSAGTGLEKLFF	TGTGCCAGCAGTGCGGGGACAGGGTTGGAAAAACTGTTTTTT
TRBD1	TRBV18	once	TRBJ1-2	CATTKGAGYGYTF	TGTGCCACCACGAAGGGGGCTGGCTATGGCTACACCTTC
TRBD2	TRBV7-3	.	TRBJ2-3	CASSSVAGGATDTQYF	TGTGCCAGCAGCTCCGTAGCGGGGGGCGCCACAGATACGCAGTATTTT
.	TRBV29-1	.	TRBJ2-3	CSVALGTDTQYF	TGCAGCGTTGCTCTAGGAACAGATACGCAGTATTTT
TRBD1	TRBV6-1	.	TRBJ2-5	CASTTTGKETQYF	TGTGCCAGCACCACGACAGGGAAAGAGACCCAGTACTTC
.	TRBV10-2	.	TRBJ2-1	CASSSDNSYNEQFF	TGCGCCAGCAGCTCGGACAACTCCTACAATGAGCAGTTCTTC
TRBD2	TRBV7-2	.	TRBJ2-2	CASSSLPGGVTGELFF	TGTGCCAGCAGCTCCCTTCCCGGGGGGGTCACCGGGGAGCTGTTTTTT
.	TRBV30	.	TRBJ1-2	CAWRILYGYTF	TGTGCCTGGAGAATTCTCTACGGCTACACCTTC
.	TRBV5-1	.	TRBJ1-3	CASSLDRHSGNTIYF	TGCGCCAGCAGCTTGGACAGGCATTCAGGAAACACCATATATTTT
.	TRBV29-1	once	TRBJ2-1	CSAGAPLFYNEQFF	TGCAGCGCTGGGGCACCGCTCTTCTACAATGAGCAGTTCTTC
.	TRBV5-5	.	TRBJ1-6	CASSPGAPNSPLHF	TGTGCCAGCAGTCCCGGAGCCCCTAATTCACCCCTCCACTTT
TRBD2	TRBV7-6	.	TRBJ2-1	CASSLTSGGLNNEQFF	TGTGCCAGCAGCCTAACTAGCGGGGGCCTGAACAATGAGCAGTTCTTC
.	TRBV2	few	TRBJ1-4	CAVRQLDNEKLFF	TGTGCCGTTCGACAGCTGGATAATGAAAAACTGTTTTTT
.	TRBV7-2	.	TRBJ1-5	CASSYRDTYQPQHF	TGTGCCAGCAGCTATCGGGACACCTATCAGCCCCAGCATTTT
TRBD2	TRBV7-3	.	TRBJ2-5	CASRPPSGRNETQYF	TGTGCCAGCAGACCCCCTAGCGGGAGGAATGAGACCCAGTACTTC
.	TRBV5-5	.	TRBJ2-5	CASSLLSDQETQYF	TGTGCCAGCAGCTTGTTAAGCGACCAAGAGACCCAGTACTTC
.	TRBV29-1	.	TRBJ2-7	CSVEDLSGQYF	TGCAGCGTTGAAGATCTATCCGGGCAGTACTTC
TRBD1	TRBV2	.	TRBJ1-1	CASSEARAGGITEAFF	TGTGCCAGCAGTGAAGCGAGAGCAGGGGGGATCACTGAAGCTTTCTTT
.	TRBV19	.	TRBJ1-1	CASSISFNTEAFF	TGTGCCAGTAGTATATCTTTTAACACTGAAGCTTTCTTT
.	TRBV5-5	once	TRBJ2-2	CASSQLETTGELFF	TGTGCCAGCAGTCAACTAGAGACCACCGGGGAGCTGTTTTTT
.	TRBV5-6	.	TRBJ1-2	CASSLELYGYTF	TGTGCCAGCAGCTTGGAGCTCTATGGCTACACCTTC
.	TRBV30	.	TRBJ1-2	CAWSVSGRGTLFNYGYTF	TGTGCCTGGAGTGTAAGTGGGCGCGGGACCCTATTCAACTATGGCTACACCTTC
.	TRBV6-1	.	TRBJ2-7	CASSTRNEQYF	TGTGCCAGCAGTACGCGGAACGAGCAGTACTTC
.	TRBV27	once	TRBJ2-7	CASSFSGSSYEQYF	TGTGCCAGCAGTTTCTCAGGGTCCTCCTACGAGCAGTACTTC
.	TRBV9	.	TRBJ2-1	CASSVEGVGQRNEQFF	TGTGCCAGCAGCGTAGAGGGGGTGGGGCAGCGCAATGAGCAGTTCTTC
.	TRBV7-9	.	TRBJ2-1	CASSDFRVEQFF	TGTGCCAGCAGTGACTTCAGGGTTGAGCAGTTCTTC
.	TRBV11-2	few	TRBJ2-7	CASSLLPSYEQYF	TGTGCCAGCAGCTTACTCCCCTCCTACGAGCAGTACTTC
.	TRBV5-6	.	TRBJ2-4	CASSLRTENFLAKNIQYF	TGTGCCAGCAGCTTGCGGACAGAAAACTTCCTAGCCAAAAACATTCAGTACTTC
.	TRBV7-8	few	TRBJ1-1	CASSLLWGREQTF	TGTGCCAGCAGCTTGTTGTGGGGGCGGGAGCAGACCTTT
.	TRBV12-5	many	TRBJ2-7	CASGRGTYEQYF	TGTGCTAGCGGCAGGGGAACGTACGAGCAGTACTTC
.	TRBV30	.	TRBJ1-4	CAWRSGGIDEKLFF	TGTGCCTGGAGGTCGGGGGGTATCGATGAAAAACTGTTTTTT
TRBD1	TRBV7-3	.	TRBJ2-5	CASSPGQQETQYF	TGTGCCAGCAGCCCGGGACAGCAAGAGACCCAGTACTTC
TRBD1	TRBV2	.	TRBJ1-3	CASSRTGAGNTIYF	TGTGCCAGCAGTAGGACAGGGGCTGGAAACACCATATATTTT
.	TRBV7-3	.	TRBJ2-1	CASSSTTGVDEQFF	TGTGCCAGCAGCTCGACGACAGGTGTCGATGAGCAGTTCTTC
TRBD1	TRBV30	.	TRBJ1-1	CAWMGRGWANTEAFF	TGTGCCTGGATGGGCAGGGGGTGGGCAAACACTGAAGCTTTCTTT
TRBD2	TRBV9	.	TRBJ2-1	CASSVSGSGNNEQFF	TGTGCCAGCAGCGTCAGCGGGAGCGGGAACAATGAGCAGTTCTTC
TRBD1	TRBV19	.	TRBJ1-4	CASSPAGGTNEKLFF	TGTGCCAGTAGTCCGGCAGGGGGCACTAATGAAAAACTGTTTTTT
.	TRBV6-5	.	TRBJ1-5	CASSYYQGNQPQHF	TGTGCCAGCAGTTACTATCAGGGGAATCAGCCCCAGCATTTT